The TCR beta chain described here comes from a study of Graves' ophthalmopathy and Graves' hyperthyroidism. Study-wide background: Hyperthyroidism was considered stable when no ophthalmopathy appeared within 18 months of follow-up. Findings and limits, study-wide: A majority of expanded thyroid clonotypes exceeding 0.001 frequency were likewise present in blood.

V was trimmed by 8 bases and J by 0 bases, leaving 19 bases between them. CDR1 MGHDK and CDR2 SYGVNS come from the germline V gene. The CDR3 spans 16 residues. Concerning this clonotype itself: As yet, its antigen is unknown.

RNA transcripts were the source from which TCR beta CDR3 regions were amplified. In the first round, RT-PCR was carried out with HTBI primers, and a multiplex PCR formed the second round. TCRdb re-called the multiplex PCR reads through MiXCR, storing one row per CDR3 protein. The sample lists 560,000 or so distinct CDR3 sequences, less than 45% seen once, with 4% to 5% in the top ten. The authors enrolled newly diagnosed hyperthyroidism patients aged 18 to 65 with under 2 months' duration. In this cohort, patients with other autoimmune diseases, uncontrolled infections, pregnancy or lactation were excluded.

V gene TRBV25-1 combines with J gene TRBJ1-2; possible D gene TRBD1, 5 bases. The clonotype was recovered from an adult man with Graves' hyperthyroidism. The sample comprised peripheral blood or thyroid tissue (not recorded which). DNA of the CDR3: TGTGCCAGCGTTGATGGGCAGGGCTTAGCTAACTATGGCTACACCTTC. This translates into CASVDGQGLANYGYTF.